Each of the 26 T cell receptor beta chains below was sequenced from the same sample in a study of blood T cell repertoires in COVID-19. Measured with immunoSEQ multiplex PCR; TCRdb has only the in-frame clones, and not every one. Of approximately 230,000 clones listed, around 89% are singletons. Input material: peripheral blood. These receptors were taken from a woman aged 25 to 39 with COVID-19, enrolled during active disease.

The J gene is TRBJ1-2, the V gene TRBV9; the D gene is possibly TRBD1 (6 bases). Germline CDR1 is SGDLS and CDR2 is YYNGEE. V lost 4 bases, J lost 5 bases, and 15 bases lay in between. The CDR3 runs to 14 residues. CDR3 loop: CASSLTGQRYGYTF. DNA of the CDR3: TGTGCCAGCAGCCTTACCGGACAGAGGTATGGCTACACCTTC.

The V call is TRBV27, the J call TRBJ2-3; 7 nucleotides agree with TRBD2. The CDR3 is 16 residues long. Germline CDR1 MNHEY, CDR2 SMNVEV (reference sequence). The junction had 12 bases not matched to a gene; V was cut back by 5 bases and J by 4 bases. The chain's CDR3 is CASSPPAGVRADTQYF. CDR3 nucleotides: TGTGCCAGCAGTCCCCCTGCGGGAGTACGTGCAGATACGCAGTATTTT.

The chain joins TRBV6-5 to TRBJ1-1; D call uncertain. The V gene's germline CDR1 is MNHEY and CDR2 SVGAGI. The CDR3 length is 13 residues. With 2 bases removed from V and 3 bases from J, the gap between germline ends came to 7 bases. CDR3 coding DNA: TGTGCCAGCAGTTACGGGAGGGACACTGAAGCTTTCTTT. The encoded protein is CASSYGRDTEAFF.

The chain links TRBV5-6 to TRBJ2-3; TRBD2 is a possible D gene (6 bases). CDR3 length: 18 residues. The ends were cut back, 4 bases at V and 0 bases at J, with 21 bases in the middle. Looked up from germline, CDR1 is SGHDT and CDR2 is YYEEEE. In nucleotides, the CDR3 is TGTGCCAGCAGCATAACGGCGGGGCGACAGCTAAGCACAGATACGCAGTATTTT. Protein product: CASSITAGRQLSTDTQYF. The variable domain in full, completed from reference TRBV5-6 and TRBJ2-3, reads DAGVTQSPTHLIKTRGQQVTLRCSPKSGHDTVSWYQQALGQGPQFIFQYYEEEERQRGNFPDRFSGHQFPNYSSELNVNALLLGDSALYLCASSITAGRQLSTDTQYFGPGTRLTVL.

The chain is built from TRBV6-2 or TRBV6-3 and TRBJ2-3; TRBD2 agrees at 8 bases. The ends lost 2 bases at V and 6 bases at J; junction bases unmatched: 4. The germline V gene encodes CDR1 MNHEY and CDR2 SVGEGT. This CDR3 is 14 amino acids long. The CDR3 spells CASSYGTSGDTQYF. CDR3 nucleotide sequence: TGTGCCAGCAGTTACGGGACTAGTGGGGATACGCAGTATTTT.

CDR3 DNA: TGTGCCAGCAGCCAGCGAGGCGGGGGGGTAGATACGCAGTATTTT. Its translation is CASSQRGGGVDTQYF. This chain joins TRBV6-6 and TRBJ2-3; 9 bases are a match to TRBD2. This CDR3 is 15 amino acids long. Germline V lookup: CDR1 MNHNY, CDR2 SVGAGI (reference sequence). V trimming: 6 bases; J trimming: 5 bases; junction bases outside the gene matches: 9.

This chain connects TRBV12-2 to TRBJ2-1; TRBD2 is the table's D call and was not checked against the DNA. TRBV12-2 is reported as a pseudogene. There are 14 residues in the CDR3. The CDR3 region has the DNA TGTGCAAGTCGCTCCGACGAAGGAGGCGGGGAGCAGTTCTTC. Amino acid sequence: CASRSDEGGGEQFF.

This clone was detected once. The chain employs TRBV7-8 and TRBJ1-1; 9 nucleotides align to TRBD1. The CDR3 length is 17 residues. Looked up from germline, CDR1 is SGHVS and CDR2 is FQNEAQ. With V trimmed by 4 bases and J by 6 bases, 15 bases remained unmatched. CDR3 DNA sequence: TGTGCCAGCAGCTCAACTACAGGGGGCGCAAGCGACGCTGAAGCTTTCTTT. Its translation: CASSSTTGGASDAEAFF.

The J gene is TRBJ1-1, the V gene TRBV28; TRBD1 matches 8 bases. After removal of 6 bases from V and 6 bases from J, the junction contained 9 bases not matched to a gene. Per the germline V gene, CDR1 is MDHEN and CDR2 is SYDVKM. The CDR3 runs to 14 residues. Here the CDR3 reads CASSTRTGRAEAFF. The CDR3 nucleotides are TGTGCCAGCAGCACGCGGACAGGGCGCGCTGAAGCTTTCTTT. Together with reference TRBV28 and TRBJ1-1, the CDR3 gives the full variable domain: DVKVTQSSRYLVKRTGEKVFLECVQDMDHENMFWYRQDPGLGLRLIYFSYDVKMKEKGDIPEGYSVSREKKERFSLILESASTNQTSMYLCASSTRTGRAEAFFGQGTRLTVV.

V usage is TRBV5-1 and J usage is TRBJ2-2; D is perhaps TRBD1 (5 bases). The CDR3 spans 13 residues. CDR1 and CDR2 from the germline V gene are SGHRS and YFSETQ. Deletions cut 0 bases from V and 5 bases from J, with 5 bases between. This CDR3 is CASSLGQTGELFF. The CDR3 DNA sequence: TGCGCCAGCAGCTTGGGACAGACCGGGGAGCTGTTTTTT.

The chain joins TRBV15 to TRBJ2-3, with 11 bases aligning to TRBD2. V lost 9 bases and J lost 6; bases outside the gene matches: 8. The CDR3 covers 14 residues. Germline V gene data show CDR1 as LNHNV and CDR2 as YYDKDF (reference sequence). Written as DNA, the CDR3 is TGTGCCACGGGGACTAGCGGCCCGGGGGATACGCAGTATTTT. It encodes CATGTSGPGDTQYF.

This chain uses TRBV13 with TRBJ2-1; 11 bases are a match to TRBD2. The CDR3 spans 15 residues. The V gene end was trimmed by 1 base and the J gene end by 8 bases; junction bases not matched to a gene: 4. Germline CDR1 PRHDT, CDR2 FYEKMQ (reference sequence). The DNA of the CDR3 is TGTGCCAGCAGCTTAGTAGCGGGAGGGAAGGATGAGCAGTTCTTC. Its translation is CASSLVAGGKDEQFF.

The rearrangement uses TRBV21-1 and TRBJ1-1; the listed D gene, TRBD1, was not tested against the DNA. TRBV21-1 is shown as a pseudogene. The CDR3 runs 19 residues. The CDR3 DNA follows: TGTGCCAGCAGCTTAAAATCTTCTCTGGGACCGACAGGGGGGACTGAAGCTTTCTTT. It specifies CASSLKSSLGPTGGTEAFF.

The V gene is TRBV5-4, the J gene TRBJ2-5; 11 positions match TRBD2. The trim removed 4 bases at V and 5 bases at J, leaving 4 bases unmatched. Germline CDR1 SGHNT, CDR2 YYREEE (reference sequence). CDR3 size: 14 residues. Written as DNA, the CDR3 is TGTGCCAGCAGCCTTAGCGGGGGGGCGGAGACCCAGTACTTC. Its translation: CASSLSGGAETQYF.

The genes are TRBV11-3 and TRBJ2-1; 7 bases align to TRBD2. The junction had 7 bases not matched to a gene; V was cut back by 5 bases and J by 3 bases. The CDR3 is 15 residues long. Germline V CDR1 and CDR2: SGHNT, YENEEA. CDR3 bases: TGTGCCAGCAGCCCCACGGGGGGATACTACAATGAGCAGTTCTTC. Translating it yields CASSPTGGYYNEQFF. Using reference TRBV11-3 and TRBJ2-1 for the parts outside the CDR3, the full variable domain is EAGVVQSPRYKIIEKKQPVAFWCNPISGHNTLYWYLQNLGQGPELLIRYENEEAVDDSQLPKDRFSAERLKGVDSTLKIQPAELGDSAVYLCASSPTGGYYNEQFFGPGTRLTVL.

V gene TRBV5-1 combines with J gene TRBJ2-7; perhaps TRBD1 as D (5 bases). V lost 6 bases, J lost 5 bases, and 21 bases lay in between. This CDR3 is 15 amino acids long. From germline, CDR1 is SGHRS and CDR2 YFSETQ. The CDR3 protein is CASKEKEDRFHEQYF. In DNA, the CDR3 is TGCGCCAGCAAGGAGAAAGAAGACAGATTTCACGAGCAGTACTTC.

The chain carries TRBV28 and TRBJ1-4; 7 nucleotides match TRBD1. CDR1 and CDR2 from the germline V gene are MDHEN and SYDVKM. The CDR3 is made up of 15 amino acids. The V and J ends lost 2 bases and 2 bases, in that order; junction bases with no gene match: 2. The CDR3 protein is CASSLLGGTNEKLFF. The CDR3, as DNA: TGTGCCAGCAGTTTACTAGGGGGCACTAATGAAAAACTGTTTTTT.

The chain combines TRBV19 with TRBJ1-1; D possibly corresponds to TRBD1 (5 bases). Germline V gene data show CDR1 as LNHDA and CDR2 as SQIVND (reference sequence). V was shortened by 10 bases and J by 5 bases, with 17 bases between the two germline ends. The CDR3 contains 13 residues. CDR3 sequence: CATLREGDTEAFF. The CDR3 DNA reads as TGTGCCACCCTCAGGGAGGGCGATACTGAAGCTTTCTTT.

The chain recombines TRBV27 with TRBJ2-1; perhaps TRBD1 as D (6 bases). CDR1 is MNHEY, CDR2 SMNVEV, per germline (reference sequence). The V end was cut by 4 bases, the J end by 5 bases, with 9 bases between. This CDR3 contains 13 residues. The CDR3 bases are TGTGCCAGCAGTTCCTACAGGGACAATGAGCAGTTCTTC. It specifies CASSSYRDNEQFF.

The rearrangement uses TRBV27 and TRBJ1-1, with TRBD1 identical over 10 bases. Germline loops: CDR1 MNHEY, CDR2 SMNVEV (reference sequence). The CDR3 spans 16 residues. V was pared by 2 bases and J by 7 bases, with 10 bases of the junction left unmatched. This CDR3 is CASSLGTGTGAYEAFF. CDR3 coding DNA: TGTGCCAGCAGTTTAGGGACCGGGACAGGGGCGTATGAAGCTTTCTTT.

This chain uses TRBV5-6 with TRBJ1-5; weak D call: TRBD1 (5 bases). Trimming left V 3 bases short and J 3 bases short, with 10 bases between. The germline gives CDR1 SGHDT, CDR2 YYEEEE. This CDR3 comprises 14 residues. This CDR3 reads CASSSGHYNQPQHF. CDR3 coding DNA: TGTGCCAGCAGCTCTGGACACTACAATCAGCCCCAGCATTTT.

V is TRBV6-5 and J is TRBJ2-3; D is unresolved. The CDR3 is made up of 15 amino acids. Germline CDR1 and CDR2: MNHEY and SVGAGI. The germline V and J ends were trimmed by 6 bases and 4 bases, with 17 bases remaining between them. This CDR3 is CASRRSIQYSDTQYF. CDR3 nucleotide sequence: TGTGCCAGCAGAAGGAGTATTCAGTATTCAGATACGCAGTATTTT.

The gene calls are TRBV19 and TRBJ1-5; no firm D call. The ends were cut back, 7 bases at V and 10 bases at J, with 17 bases in the middle. The length of the CDR3 is 13 residues. Germline values: CDR1 LNHDA, CDR2 SQIVND (reference sequence). DNA for the CDR3: TGTGCCAGTAATACACCGTCCCAGGAACCCCAGCATTTT. This encodes CASNTPSQEPQHF.

The rearrangement links TRBV12-3 or TRBV12-4 to TRBJ1-2; D remains ambiguous. Between the trimmed V and J ends, which lost 1 base and 3 bases, there was a span of 6 bases. The CDR3 has 13 residues. The CDR3 spells CASSLGGYYGYTF. CDR3 bases: TGTGCCAGCAGTTTAGGCGGATACTATGGCTACACCTTC.

The chain recombines TRBV30 with TRBJ2-7; 7 bases agree with TRBD2. The J segment lost 5 bases and the V segment lost 2 bases, leaving 6 bases of the junction unmatched. The CDR3 runs to 13 residues. CDR1 and CDR2 from the germline V gene are GTSNPN and SVGIG (reference sequence). DNA for the CDR3: TGTGCCTGGAGTTCCGGGACTACGGACGAGCAGTACGTC. This translates into CAWSSGTTDEQYV.

The rearrangement joins TRBV28 to TRBJ2-1; D is unresolved. This CDR3 contains 15 residues. Trimming left V 3 bases short and J 0 bases short, with 9 bases between. CDR1 is MDHEN, CDR2 SYDVKM, per germline. CDR3 amino acids: CASSFLMSSYNEQFF. The CDR3, as DNA: TGTGCCAGCAGTTTCCTGATGAGCTCCTACAATGAGCAGTTCTTC.